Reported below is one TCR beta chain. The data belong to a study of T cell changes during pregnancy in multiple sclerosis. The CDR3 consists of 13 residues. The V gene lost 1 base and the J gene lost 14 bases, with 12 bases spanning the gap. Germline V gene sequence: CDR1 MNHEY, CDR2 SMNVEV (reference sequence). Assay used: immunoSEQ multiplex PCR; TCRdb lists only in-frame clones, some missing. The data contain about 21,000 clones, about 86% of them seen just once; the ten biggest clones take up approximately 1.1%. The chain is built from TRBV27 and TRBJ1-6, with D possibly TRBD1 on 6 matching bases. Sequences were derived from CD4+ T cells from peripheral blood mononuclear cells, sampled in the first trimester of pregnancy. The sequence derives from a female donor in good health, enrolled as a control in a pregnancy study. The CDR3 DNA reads TGTGCCAGCAGTTTATGGTCGGGGGGCTCCCTCCACTTT. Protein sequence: CASSLWSGGSLHF.